Sequencing of this T cell receptor (beta chain) was carried out in a study of CD4 and CD8 cells across lung adenocarcinoma regions. Samples came from patients with localized non-small cell lung adenocarcinoma. This CDR3 spans 11 amino acids. Germline V CDR1 and CDR2: SGHTA, FQGNSA. With 3 bases removed from V and 4 bases from J, the gap between germline ends came to 2 bases. Each CDR3 protein gets one entry after TCRdb re-called the PCR reads with MiXCR. Among 7,000 or so distinct CDR3 sequences listed, more than 45% were seen once. This TCR was sampled from a male donor with lung adenocarcinoma. The CD4 and CD8 labels of this study may be unreliable. The sample taken for sequencing was CD8+ T cells from the center of a lung tumor. The chain combines TRBV7-2 with TRBJ2-3, with D unclear. Here the CDR3 DNA reads TGTGCCAGCAGCTTTTCAGATACGCAGTATTTT. This encodes CASSFSDTQYF.